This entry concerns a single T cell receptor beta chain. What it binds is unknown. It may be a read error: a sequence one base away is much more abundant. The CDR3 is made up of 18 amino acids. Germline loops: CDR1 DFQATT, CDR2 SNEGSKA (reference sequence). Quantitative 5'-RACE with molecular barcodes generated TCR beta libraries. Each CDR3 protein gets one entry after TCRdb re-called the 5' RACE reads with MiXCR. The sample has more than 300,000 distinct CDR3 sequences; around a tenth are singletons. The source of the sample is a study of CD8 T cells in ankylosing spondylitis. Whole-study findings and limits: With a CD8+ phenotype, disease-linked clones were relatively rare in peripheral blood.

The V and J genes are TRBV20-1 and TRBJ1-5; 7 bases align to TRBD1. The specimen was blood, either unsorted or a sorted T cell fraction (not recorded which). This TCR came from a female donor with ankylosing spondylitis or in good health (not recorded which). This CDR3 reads CCARDRKGGIASNQPQHF. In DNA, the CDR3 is TGCTGTGCTAGAGATCGGAAAGGGGGCATCGCAAGCAATCAGCCCCAGCATTTT.